These 30 T cell receptor beta chains were all obtained from the same sample, sequenced in a study of tumor and adjacent non-tumor tissue in lung cancer. The library came from three nested PCR rounds adapted from ARM-PCR protocols. Using its own MiXCR run on the multiplex PCR reads, TCRdb lists one record per CDR3 protein. This table holds around 120,000 distinct CDR3 sequences, 55% to 75% found once. The template was RNA from unsorted bulk tissue. Sequencing was done on a sample of lung tumor tissue. These receptors all stem from a man aged 25-40 years with non-small cell lung cancer.

This clonotype was picked up many times. This rearrangement joins TRBV20-1 to TRBJ2-1, with a possible D match to TRBD2 (6 bases). Trimming left V 0 bases short and J 7 bases short, with 16 bases between. CDR1 and CDR2 (germline): DFQATT, SNEGSKA (reference sequence). The CDR3 is 15 amino acids. CDR3 sequence (DNA): TGCAGTGCTAGAGATCTGGCGGGATCTTCGAATGAGCAGTTCTTC. Translation: CSARDLAGSSNEQFF.

This chain uses TRBV6-1 with TRBJ2-1, with a tentative D call TRBD1 (6 bases). Germline V CDR1 and CDR2: MNHNS, SASEGT. Trimming shortened V by 6 bases and J by 12 bases, and 24 bases separated the two germline ends. The CDR3 sequence is 15 residues long. The CDR3 DNA reads as TGTGCCAGCAGCCAGAGGTCAGGGGATGGGAATAGGCAGTTCTTC. Translation gives CASSQRSGDGNRQFF.

Turning to this clonotype: Sequence at one end of the junction differs from germline and may be a read error. V gene TRBV24-1 combines with J gene TRBJ2-3; 9 positions match TRBD1. CDR1 is KGHDR and CDR2 is SFDVKD in the germline V gene. The CDR3 contains 17 residues. This CDR3 is CVTSEPGQGLNTDTQYF. DNA of the CDR3: TGTGTCACCAGTGAGCCGGGACAGGGCTTAAACACAGATACGCAGTATTTT.

This clonotype was picked up one time. The chain couples TRBV4-2 to TRBJ2-7; D may be TRBD2 (5 bases). Germline V lookup: CDR1 LGHNA, CDR2 YNFKEQ. V was clipped by 1 base and J by 2 bases, with 12 bases between them. This CDR3 spans 15 amino acids. The CDR3 DNA is TGTGCCAGCAGCCAAGGTGTTACCGGGGCCTACGAGCAGTACTTC. Translating gives CASSQGVTGAYEQYF.

The chain employs TRBV11-2 and TRBJ2-3, with D tentatively TRBD2 (6 bases). Looked up from germline, CDR1 is SGHAT and CDR2 is FQNNGV. V lost 3 bases, J lost 2 bases, and 6 bases lay in between. This CDR3 has 13 residues. The DNA for the CDR3 is TGTGCCAGCAGCTTGCGGGACACAGATACGCAGTATTTT. Translation: CASSLRDTDTQYF.

Ten or more counts support this clonotype. This chain joins TRBV20-1 and TRBJ2-3; maybe TRBD1 (6 bases). The germline V gene has CDR1 DFQATT and CDR2 SNEGSKA (reference sequence). V lost 0 bases and J 2 bases, leaving 15 bases between the germline ends. The CDR3 has 16 residues. CDR3 loop: CSARDLRDTATDTQYF. Written as DNA, the CDR3 is TGCAGTGCTAGAGATCTGAGGGACACCGCCACAGATACGCAGTATTTT.

Concerning this clonotype: Relative to the germline gene, one junction end is altered; a read error may explain this. This rearrangement joins TRBV20-1 to TRBJ2-7; D may be TRBD2 (6 bases). Germline-derived CDR1 and CDR2 are DFQATT and SNEGSKA (reference sequence). This CDR3 has 14 amino acids. The CDR3 protein is CTASLSGDVYEQYF. The DNA for the CDR3 is TGTACTGCTAGCTTGTCGGGGGATGTCTACGAGCAGTACTTC.

The V and J genes are TRBV5-1 and TRBJ1-1; TRBD1 might be the D (5 bases). This CDR3 has 16 residues. Trimming removed 4 bases at V and 4 bases at J, with 20 bases between. The germline CDR1 and CDR2 sequences are SGHRS and YFSETQ. The CDR3 DNA reads TGCGCCAGCAGCCCTCGTGGGGGGATGGCAGCCACTGAAGCTTTCTTT. Its translation: CASSPRGGMAATEAFF.

This clonotype was counted ten times or more. V usage is TRBV6-1 and J usage is TRBJ1-3, with D possibly matching TRBD1 (5 bases). This CDR3 region has 15 residues. Per the germline V gene, CDR1 is MNHNS and CDR2 is SASEGT. V was clipped by 1 base and J by 4 bases, with 11 bases between them. CDR3 amino acids: CASSEVAGSGNTIYF. The CDR3 DNA is TGTGCCAGCAGTGAAGTAGCAGGGTCAGGAAACACCATATATTTT.

Only a few counts were recorded for this clonotype. A much larger clone lies one base from this, so it may be a read error. V is TRBV20-1 and J is TRBJ2-4; D remains ambiguous. The CDR3 loop spans 15 amino acids. Germline V CDR1 and CDR2: DFQATT, SNEGSKA (reference sequence). CDR3 in amino acids: CTARGSTLAKNIQYF. Here the CDR3 DNA reads TGCACTGCTAGAGGATCAACGCTAGCCAAAAACATTCAGTACTTC.

To note about this clonotype: The junction does not match germline at one end; this may be a read error. The V gene is TRBV6-5, the J gene TRBJ1-2, with D uncertain. The CDR3 length is 14 residues. Germline CDR1 MNHEY, CDR2 SVGAGI. The CDR3 bases are TGTGACAGCAGGTCGGCGGGCAGCGACTATGACTACACCTTC. Its translation: CDSRSAGSDYDYTF.

This clonotype was recorded at least ten times. The V and J genes are TRBV20-1 and TRBJ2-4, with a tentative D call TRBD2 (5 bases). This CDR3 is built from 14 residues. V was clipped by 3 bases and J by 2 bases, with 11 bases between them. The germline V gene has CDR1 DFQATT and CDR2 SNEGSKA (reference sequence). The CDR3 nucleotides are TGCAGTGCTAGGCCCCGGGGTCCCAAAAACATTCAGTACTTC. Translating gives CSARPRGPKNIQYF.

About this clonotype: The junction and the germline gene differ at one end; a read error may be behind it. The chain combines TRBV29-1 with TRBJ1-2, with a possible D match to TRBD1 (5 bases). Per germline, CDR1 SQVTM and CDR2 ANQGSEA. The CDR3 totals 14 residues. This CDR3 is CSVNTARTCYGYIF. The CDR3 region has the DNA TGCAGCGTTAATACCGCTAGGACATGTTATGGCTACATCTTC.

The chain uses TRBV28 and TRBJ2-5; the D is unclear. The V and J ends lost 7 bases and 4 bases respectively, with 22 bases between them. The CDR3 is 16 amino acids. Germline V CDR1 and CDR2: MDHEN, SYDVKM. The CDR3 protein is CASTTNPPQVVETQYF. CDR3 nucleotide sequence: TGTGCCAGCACCACAAACCCCCCGCAGGTAGTAGAGACCCAGTACTTC.

The rearrangement uses TRBV4-2 and TRBJ2-1; TRBD2 agrees at 8 bases. Per the germline V gene, CDR1 is LGHNA and CDR2 is YNFKEQ. The trim removed 10 bases at V and 2 bases at J, leaving 19 bases unmatched. The CDR3 extends over 18 amino acids. The CDR3: CANIQEALAGLTYNEQFF. In DNA, the CDR3 is TGTGCCAACATCCAAGAAGCCCTAGCGGGTTTAACCTACAATGAGCAGTTCTTC.

This clonotype is a singleton in its sample. No conserved phenylalanine or tryptophan is present at the end of the CDR3, so a read error is the likely explanation. The chain joins TRBV20-1 to TRBJ2-1; 8 bases are shared with TRBD2. Germline assignment: CDR1 DFQATT and CDR2 SNEGSKA (reference sequence). The CDR3 loop spans 15 amino acids. As DNA, the CDR3 is TGTAGTGGTGTGGGTAGCGGGAAAGATAGCAATGAGCAGTTCTCC. Translated, it gives CSGVGSGKDSNEQFS.

Worth noting for this clonotype: This may stem from a read error, because a much larger clone lies one nucleotide away. This chain connects TRBV6-5 to TRBJ2-1; D is unresolved. The CDR3 has 16 amino acids. The V end lost 5 bases, the J end lost 0 bases, and 14 bases lay between the germline ends. From germline, CDR1 is MNHEY and CDR2 SVGAGI. The CDR3 spells CASSATLPISYNEQFF. CDR3 DNA: TGTGCCAGCAGTGCTACCCTACCGATCTCCTACAATGAGCAGTTCTTC.

This clonotype was seen repeatedly, ten times or more. The gene calls are TRBV29-1 and TRBJ2-7; no firm D call. CDR1 SQVTM and CDR2 ANQGSEA come from the germline V gene. The CDR3 is made up of 12 amino acids. The germline V and J ends were trimmed by 4 bases and 9 bases, with 16 bases remaining between them. The chain's CDR3 is CSVVAEPGGQYF. CDR3 nucleotide sequence: TGCAGCGTTGTTGCCGAACCGGGCGGGCAGTACTTC.

This clonotype came up a few times. The J gene is TRBJ2-2, the V gene TRBV5-5, with 10 positions matching TRBD2. The trim removed 1 base at V and 6 bases at J, leaving 9 bases unmatched. Germline V gene lookup returns CDR1 SGHKS and CDR2 YYEKEE (reference sequence). CDR3 length: 17 residues. CDR3 nucleotide sequence: TGTGCCAGCAGCTTGAATAGCGGGAGGAGCTTGGCCGGGGAGCTGTTTTTT. Its protein product is CASSLNSGRSLAGELFF.

To note about this clonotype: An end of the junction does not agree with germline; a read error may underlie this. This chain links TRBV10-3 with TRBJ2-3; D tentatively fits TRBD1 or TRBD2 (6 bases each). Germline CDR1 reads ENHRY; CDR2 reads SYGVKD. The CDR3 runs 18 residues. This chain's CDR3 is CAISESRWGAPWADTQYF. In DNA, the CDR3 is TGTGCAATCAGTGAGTCTCGCTGGGGGGCCCCTTGGGCGGATACGCAGTATTTT.

The chain links TRBV11-2 to TRBJ2-1; D unresolved. From germline, CDR1 is SGHAT and CDR2 FQNNGV. The CDR3 is 13 amino acids. V was pared by 7 bases and J by 5 bases, with 12 bases between. CDR3 sequence: CASIVDGDNEQFF. CDR3 nucleotides: TGTGCCAGCATTGTAGATGGGGACAATGAGCAGTTCTTC.

This clonotype was recorded only once. The junction differs from germline at one of its ends, possibly a read error. This chain connects TRBV11-1 to TRBJ2-5, with 8 bases that match TRBD1. The germline V gene encodes CDR1 SGHAT and CDR2 FQDESV (reference sequence). The CDR3 extends over 15 amino acids. The CDR3 DNA reads as TGTGTCAGCAACGCGAGGACAGGGCTCCAAGAGACCCAGTACTTC. Translation gives CVSNARTGLQETQYF.

This clonotype was observed at least ten times. The chain joins TRBV10-2 to TRBJ2-5; D may be TRBD2 (6 bases). The CDR3 totals 13 residues. The germline CDR1 and CDR2 sequences are WSHSY and SAAADI. Trimming left V 4 bases short and J 4 bases short, with 10 bases between. The CDR3 DNA is TGCGCCAGCAGTGGCTACGGGGGAGAGACCCAGTACTTC. It codes for CASSGYGGETQYF.

This clonotype was detected only a few times. With a much larger clone just one base away, this may be a read error. V is TRBV12-3 or TRBV12-4 and J is TRBJ2-5; TRBD2 matches 7 bases. CDR3 length: 13 amino acids. Here the CDR3 reads CASSLGGGRTRRF. As DNA, the CDR3 is TGTGCCAGCAGTTTAGGTGGAGGACGGACTAGACGGTTC.

The sample holds a few counts of this clonotype. J is TRBJ1-3 and V is TRBV21-1; TRBD1 was called by the table and not checked on the DNA. TRBV21-1 is designated a pseudogene. The CDR3 consists of 18 residues. The chain's CDR3 is CASSKSPPGDRTENTIYF. The DNA of the CDR3 is TGTGCCAGCAGCAAAAGCCCGCCAGGGGACAGGACTGAAAACACCATATATTTT.

About this clonotype itself: This may arise from a read error, as a much more abundant clone is one base away. The CDR3 region is CSVEGRFGAVFF. DNA of the CDR3: TGCAGCGTTGAAGGAAGATTCGGGGCGGTTTTCTTT. The chain is built from TRBV29-1 and TRBJ1-1; TRBD1 is a possible D gene (5 bases). V gave up 1 base and J gave up 13 bases, with 16 bases separating them. CDR3 length: 12 amino acids. Germline V gives CDR1 SQVTM, CDR2 ANQGSEA.

With regard to this clonotype: A read error may account for a junction end that differs from germline. The chain joins TRBV20-1 to TRBJ2-1; perhaps TRBD2 as D (6 bases). CDR3 length equals 15 residues. Germline V gives CDR1 DFQATT, CDR2 SNEGSKA (reference sequence). This CDR3 reads CSARDQGGARNEQFF. CDR3 DNA sequence: TGTAGTGCTAGAGATCAAGGAGGGGCGCGCAATGAGCAGTTCTTC.

This chain links TRBV11-2 with TRBJ2-1; unclear D gene. TRBJ2-7 matches the DNA end more closely, so the J call is doubtful. The CDR3 contains 14 residues. CDR1 and CDR2 from the germline V gene are SGHAT and FQNNGV. The CDR3 sequence is CASSFTRRYNEQYF. DNA of the CDR3: TGTGCCAGCAGCTTCACGAGGCGATACAATGAGCAGTACTTC.

In this sample, this clonotype turned up many times. The chain couples TRBV6-1 to TRBJ1-2, with D uncertain. The ends were cut back, 3 bases at V and 2 bases at J, with 13 bases in the middle. The CDR3 spans 15 residues. Looked up from germline, CDR1 is MNHNS and CDR2 is SASEGT. As DNA, the CDR3 is TGTGCCAGCAGTGAGCGTGCGACAAAGAACTATGGCTACACCTTC. Residues: CASSERATKNYGYTF.

The table lists this clonotype with a count of one. At one end the junction does not follow the germline gene, possibly because of a read error. The chain links TRBV4-2 to TRBJ2-1, with 10 bases identical to TRBD2. This CDR3 region has 18 residues. The germline V gene encodes CDR1 LGHNA and CDR2 YNFKEQ. The CDR3 sequence is CTSSLHPHSGGTYNEQFF. The CDR3 nucleotides are TGTACCAGCAGCCTACACCCTCATAGCGGGGGGACCTACAATGAGCAGTTCTTC.